This T cell receptor beta chain was found in a study of T cell repertoires in cytomegalovirus infection. Study context: Alongside well-studied HLA-B-restricted CMV epitopes, recently identified HLA-C-restricted CMV epitopes were also used. CMV infection plus the matching HLA type was flagged by public TCR beta signatures.

Each CDR3 protein is one row after TCRdb ran MiXCR on the reads. The sample yields roughly 500,000 distinct CDR3 sequences, approximately 46% seen once. Details on this clonotype: Its antigen is currently unknown.

Overall study findings and caveats: HLA-C-restricted CMV clonotypes gave the most frequent clonotype in two of eight donors.

This TCR was recovered from a human donor in good health (CMV status not recorded). Some clones in this sample may be carry-over from other donors' samples. The sample was cultured PBMCs, taken from culture after CMV antigen stimulation.

The CDR3 loop reads CASSLDGTSGRRRGTQYF. CDR3 nucleotide sequence: TGTGCCAGCAGCTTAGACGGGACTAGCGGGAGAAGGAGGGGTACGCAGTATTTT. The chain carries TRBV7-2 and TRBJ2-3; 14 bases agree with TRBD2. The CDR3 has 18 residues. V was pared by 1 base and J by 8 bases, with 11 bases of the junction left unmatched. Per germline, CDR1 SGHTA and CDR2 FQGNSA.